These 26 T cell receptor beta chains came from one sample sequenced in a study of CD8 T cells in Susac syndrome. Random hexamers were used to reverse transcribe the RNA input (about 0.5 to 1 ug). MiXCR was run by TCRdb on the immunoSEQ multiplex PCR reads, yielding one entry per CDR3 protein. The table has some 150,000 distinct CDR3 sequences, around 96% seen once. The sample was CD4+ T cells from PBMCs. The receptors were gathered from a human donor with Susac syndrome.

This sequence joins TRBV20-1 and TRBJ2-3, with 8 nucleotides matching TRBD2. CDR3 length: 17 residues. The germline CDR1 and CDR2 sequences are DFQATT and SNEGSKA (reference sequence). After removal of 8 bases from V and 3 bases from J, the junction contained 19 bases not matched to a gene. CDR3 loop: CSTRRGAGLLNTDTQYF. CDR3 sequence (DNA): TGCAGTACAAGGCGGGGGGCGGGGTTGTTGAATACAGATACGCAGTATTTT.

The CDR3 loop reads CSARPVGNEQFF. Here the CDR3 DNA reads TGCAGCGCTCGACCTGTCGGGAATGAGCAGTTCTTC. This chain joins TRBV20-1 and TRBJ2-1, with unresolved D. The CDR3 totals 12 residues. The V gene's germline CDR1 is DFQATT and CDR2 SNEGSKA (reference sequence).

V usage is TRBV5-1 and J usage is TRBJ2-3, with TRBD2 identical over 9 bases. CDR3 length: 13 residues. Germline assignment: CDR1 SGHRS and CDR2 YFSETQ. J lost 3 bases, V lost 6 bases, and 2 bases had no gene match. The CDR3 is CASKAGGTDTQYF. The DNA of the CDR3 is TGCGCCAGCAAAGCGGGGGGTACAGATACGCAGTATTTT.

The V call is TRBV20-1, the J call TRBJ2-1; 9 bases agree with TRBD1. V was clipped by 3 bases and J by 5 bases; unmatched bases: 5. CDR1 DFQATT and CDR2 SNEGSKA come from the germline V gene (reference sequence). The CDR3 covers 14 residues. The CDR3 DNA reads as TGCAGTGCTAGTCCGGGACAGGGAGACAATGAGCAGTTCTTC. As protein: CSASPGQGDNEQFF.

The chain links TRBV15 to TRBJ2-6; TRBD1 matches 7 bases. The V and J ends lost 1 base and 6 bases, in that order; junction bases with no gene match: 6. The CDR3 runs to 16 residues. CDR1 and CDR2 from the germline V gene are LNHNV and YYDKDF (reference sequence). CDR3 residues: CATSRATGWAANVLTF. In DNA, the CDR3 is TGTGCCACCAGCAGAGCGACAGGGTGGGCGGCCAACGTCCTGACTTTC.

The CDR3 sequence: CASSEPTRGVKFF. The CDR3 nucleotides are TGTGCCAGCAGTGAACCTACCCGCGGTGTGAAGTTCTTC. The chain couples TRBV9 to TRBJ2-1; D ambiguous. Trimming shortened V by 5 bases and J by 14 bases, and 20 bases separated the two germline ends. Germline CDR1 is SGDLS and CDR2 is YYNGEE. This CDR3 has 13 amino acids.

The chain is built from TRBV5-1 and TRBJ2-5; D is ambiguous. CDR1 is SGHRS and CDR2 is YFSETQ in the germline V gene. V was shortened by 5 bases and J by 5 bases, with 13 bases between the two germline ends. The CDR3 extends over 13 amino acids. DNA of the CDR3: TGCGCCAGCAGTCCTTATTCGCCGGAGACCCAGTACTTC. It encodes CASSPYSPETQYF.

This chain uses TRBV20-1 with TRBJ1-2; no reliable D call. V was cut by 3 bases and J by 0 bases, with 17 bases left in between. This CDR3 comprises 16 residues. Per germline, CDR1 DFQATT and CDR2 SNEGSKA (reference sequence). Written as DNA, the CDR3 is TGCAGTGCTAGTAGTGCGCCGACGCTTACTAACTATGGCTACACCTTC. Its protein is CSASSAPTLTNYGYTF.

This chain links TRBV27 with TRBJ1-6; 7 bases match TRBD1. This CDR3 spans 14 amino acids. Unmatched junction bases numbered 2, after V lost 6 bases and J lost 3 bases. From germline, CDR1 is MNHEY and CDR2 SMNVEV (reference sequence). The CDR3: CASRGTVYNSPLHF. For the CDR3, the DNA is TGTGCCAGCAGAGGGACAGTCTATAATTCACCCCTCCACTTT.

V and J are TRBV5-1 and TRBJ1-6; D call uncertain. This CDR3 has 15 amino acids. Germline loops: CDR1 SGHRS, CDR2 YFSETQ. V lost 3 bases and J 8 bases, leaving 15 bases between the germline ends. CDR3 in amino acids: CASSSHDPVDSPLHF. CDR3 in DNA: TGCGCCAGCAGCTCCCATGACCCGGTCGATTCACCCCTCCACTTT.

This clonotype was seen just once. The CDR3 sequence is CASSQEIRIWETQYF. Written as DNA, the CDR3 is TGTGCCAGCAGCCAAGAGATTCGGATCTGGGAGACCCAGTACTTC. The chain combines TRBV3-1 with TRBJ2-5; the D is unclear. The CDR3 sequence is 15 residues long. Germline lookup yields CDR1 LGHDT and CDR2 YNNKEL (reference sequence). The ends were cut back, 0 bases at V and 5 bases at J, with 13 bases in the middle.

This rearrangement joins TRBV3-1 to TRBJ2-7, with unresolved D. In germline, CDR1 is LGHDT, CDR2 YNNKEL (reference sequence). V was trimmed by 4 bases and J by 9 bases, leaving 10 bases between them. The CDR3 runs 11 residues. This CDR3 is CASSPGSGQYF. The CDR3 DNA is TGTGCCAGCAGCCCGGGTTCCGGGCAGTACTTC.

The V call is TRBV28, the J call TRBJ2-7; D is unclear. The CDR3 is 11 residues long. The V gene's germline CDR1 is MDHEN and CDR2 SYDVKM. Deletions cut 8 bases from V and 0 bases from J, with 5 bases between. CDR3 nucleotide sequence: TGTGCCAGCGGGCCCTCCTACGAGCAGTACTTC. Residues: CASGPSYEQYF.

The chain uses TRBV7-9 and TRBJ2-7, with D possibly matching TRBD2 (6 bases). This CDR3 has 15 amino acids. The V end was cut by 1 base, the J end by 5 bases, with 15 bases between. CDR1 is SEHNR and CDR2 is FQNEAQ in the germline V gene (reference sequence). CDR3 amino acids: CASSLGAGLTDEQYF. Written as DNA, the CDR3 is TGTGCCAGCAGCTTAGGGGCGGGGCTCACGGACGAGCAGTACTTC.

The chain combines TRBV29-1 with TRBJ2-5, with 8 bases lining up with TRBD1. V dropped 4 bases and J dropped 5; count of bases not matched to a gene: 3. This CDR3 has 12 residues. Germline-derived CDR1 and CDR2 are SQVTM and ANQGSEA. The CDR3 DNA is TGCAGCGTTGGACAGGGGATGGAGACCCAGTACTTC. Residues: CSVGQGMETQYF.

The chain is built from TRBV20-1 and TRBJ1-2; no definite D call. This CDR3 region has 12 residues. Germline assignment: CDR1 DFQATT and CDR2 SNEGSKA (reference sequence). V dropped 1 base and J dropped 6 bases, with 9 bases sitting between them. CDR3 coding DNA: TGCAGTGCTAGAGCCACAAGCCATGGCTACACCTTC. Translated: CSARATSHGYTF.

This clonotype has a single count. V gene TRBV4-2 combines with J gene TRBJ2-5; 10 nucleotides match TRBD2. The CDR3 loop spans 16 amino acids. Germline V gene sequence: CDR1 LGHNA, CDR2 YNFKEQ. The J segment lost 4 bases and the V segment lost 0 bases, leaving 5 bases of the junction unmatched. CDR3 residues: CASSQDSASGGETQYF. The DNA of the CDR3 is TGTGCCAGCAGCCAAGATTCCGCTAGCGGGGGAGAGACCCAGTACTTC.

The chain joins TRBV11-1 to TRBJ2-3; 8 bases map to TRBD2. V gave up 5 bases and J gave up 4 bases; unmatched junction bases: 8. Germline values: CDR1 SGHAT, CDR2 FQDESV (reference sequence). The CDR3 sequence is 15 residues long. CDR3 coding DNA: TGTGCCAGCAGCCGGGGACTAGTTGAACCAGATACGCAGTATTTT. Amino acid sequence: CASSRGLVEPDTQYF.

The chain links TRBV29-1 to TRBJ2-7; D gene uncertain. Per the germline V gene, CDR1 is SQVTM and CDR2 is ANQGSEA. The V end lost 0 bases, the J end lost 3 bases, and 3 bases lay between the germline ends. This CDR3 is built from 11 residues. The CDR3 loop is CSVEELYEQYF. CDR3 sequence (DNA): TGCAGCGTTGAAGAACTCTACGAGCAGTACTTC.

The chain links TRBV12-3 or TRBV12-4 to TRBJ2-7, with a possible D match to TRBD1 (7 bases). V was clipped by 5 bases and J by 0 bases, with 11 bases between them. This CDR3 spans 14 amino acids. CDR3 in DNA: TGTGCCAGCAGTCGCGGGACAGACTCCTACGAGCAGTACTTC. Translating it yields CASSRGTDSYEQYF.

This chain joins TRBV5-1 and TRBJ2-7, with 8 bases lining up with TRBD1. V lost 3 bases, J lost 2 bases, and 7 bases stayed unmatched. The CDR3 spans 15 residues. Germline lookup yields CDR1 SGHRS and CDR2 YFSETQ. The CDR3 bases are TGCGCCAGCAGCTCCCTGGGACAGGTAACCTACGAGCAGTACTTC. It encodes CASSSLGQVTYEQYF.

The chain uses TRBV6-1 and TRBJ1-1; D gene unclear. Germline CDR1 reads MNHNS; CDR2 reads SASEGT. V lost 6 bases to trimming and J lost 0 bases, with 5 bases between them. The CDR3 covers 12 residues. The CDR3 DNA reads TGTGCCAGCAGGGCAGTGAACACTGAAGCTTTCTTT. As protein: CASRAVNTEAFF.

V gene TRBV29-1 combines with J gene TRBJ1-2; possible D gene TRBD1, 5 bases. Germline V lookup: CDR1 SQVTM, CDR2 ANQGSEA. The CDR3 sequence is 12 residues long. V was clipped by 4 bases and J by 2 bases, with 8 bases between them. CDR3 residues: CSVVSGNYGYTF. CDR3 nucleotides: TGCAGCGTTGTTTCAGGGAACTATGGCTACACCTTC.

The rearrangement links TRBV25-1 to TRBJ2-3; D is undetermined. Germline loops: CDR1 MGHDK, CDR2 SYGVNS. CDR3 length: 13 amino acids. V lost 6 bases and J lost 2, with 9 bases in between. CDR3 in DNA: TGTGCCAGCAGGGAGTACTTCACAGATACGCAGTATTTT. This translates into CASREYFTDTQYF.

V usage is TRBV10-3 and J usage is TRBJ2-3; D gene uncertain. This CDR3 spans 11 amino acids. Germline V CDR1 and CDR2: ENHRY, SYGVKD. Between the trimmed V and J ends, which lost 3 bases and 2 bases, there was a span of 0 bases. The CDR3 is CAISDTDTQYF. The CDR3 coding sequence is TGTGCCATCAGTGACACAGATACGCAGTATTTT.

V gene TRBV6-6 combines with J gene TRBJ1-3; TRBD1 matches 8 bases. The CDR3 has 13 amino acids. J lost 8 bases, V lost 5 bases, and 5 bases had no gene match. Germline V gene sequence: CDR1 MNHNY, CDR2 SVGAGI (reference sequence). The CDR3 protein is CASSGQGGHTIYF. The CDR3 DNA follows: TGTGCCAGCAGTGGACAGGGAGGGCACACCATATATTTT.